The sequence of this T cell receptor (beta chain) was determined in a study of control samples from healthy donors and cancer patients. This CDR3 has 12 amino acids. Germline CDR1 and CDR2: LGHDT and YNNKEL (reference sequence). The V end was cut by 1 base, the J end by 4 bases, with 4 bases between. Data came from immunoSEQ multiplex PCR; TCRdb stores just in-frame clones and leaves some out. The data contain tens of thousands of clones, 88% of them singletons. The rearrangement links TRBV3-1 (or the pseudogene TRBV3-2) to TRBJ1-1; D is unclear. Sequencing was done on a sample of blood. The TCR originated in a woman aged 70-85 years in good health. CDR3 sequence: CASSQGPTEAFF. CDR3 coding DNA: TGTGCCAGCAGCCAAGGTCCCACTGAAGCTTTCTTT.